This entry lists 15 T cell receptor beta chains sequenced from one sample in a study of blood T cell repertoires in COVID-19. The assay was immunoSEQ multiplex PCR, and TCRdb's table has in-frame clones only and misses some. The sample includes about 220,000 clones, about 79% of them seen just once. Sequenced input: PBMCs or T cells enriched from blood (not recorded which). Receptors originate from a woman aged 55 to 70 who had recovered from COVID-19.

This clone was observed once. This chain connects TRBV4-1 to TRBJ2-3, with D unclear. V shed 0 bases and J shed 8 bases, with 9 bases lying between them. The CDR3 sequence is 13 residues long. CDR1 is MGHRA and CDR2 is YSYEKL in the germline V gene. CDR3 amino acids: CASSQDTASTQYF. The CDR3 bases are TGCGCCAGCAGCCAAGATACAGCATCTACGCAGTATTTT.

This chain joins TRBV5-1 and TRBJ2-1; 14 bases map to TRBD2. The CDR3 sequence is 16 residues long. With V trimmed by 7 bases and J by 5 bases, 8 bases remained unmatched. CDR1 and CDR2 (germline): SGHRS, YFSETQ. The CDR3, as DNA: TGCGCCAGCCAGGGACTAGCGGGAGTTAACCACAATGAGCAGTTCTTC. Protein sequence: CASQGLAGVNHNEQFF. Full variable domain (rest looked up from reference TRBV5-1 and TRBJ2-1): KAGVTQTPRYLIKTRGQQVTLSCSPISGHRSVSWYQQTPGQGLQFLFEYFSETQRNKGNFPGRFSGRQFSNSRSEMNVSTLELGDSALYLCASQGLAGVNHNEQFFGPGTRLTVL.

J is TRBJ2-5 and V is TRBV3-1 (or the pseudogene TRBV3-2); 7 bases map to TRBD2. The germline V gene encodes CDR1 LGHDT and CDR2 YNNKEL (reference sequence). The junction had 13 bases not matched to a gene; V was cut back by 4 bases and J by 5 bases. The CDR3 extends over 16 amino acids. This CDR3 reads CASSPVGQRGLETQYF. CDR3 nucleotides: TGTGCCAGCAGCCCTGTCGGCCAGCGGGGACTTGAGACCCAGTACTTC.

This clone was seen just once. CDR3: CASSPTQGVWEKLFF. Written as DNA, the CDR3 is TGTGCCAGCAGCCCCACCCAGGGCGTTTGGGAAAAACTGTTTTTT. This chain joins TRBV3-1 (or the pseudogene TRBV3-2) and TRBJ1-4; maybe TRBD1 (5 bases). CDR3 size: 15 residues. The V gene's germline CDR1 is LGHDT and CDR2 YNNKEL (reference sequence). V was clipped by 4 bases and J by 8 bases, with 17 bases between them.

The chain has TRBV5-6 and TRBJ2-5; a possible D gene is TRBD1 (6 bases). This CDR3 comprises 16 residues. CDR1 is SGHDT and CDR2 is YYEEEE in the germline V gene. Trimming took 1 base from V and 5 from J, leaving 18 bases between them. Here the CDR3 DNA reads TGTGCCAGCAGCTTGACGTCAGGGGCTGTTGGTGAGACCCAGTACTTC. The encoded protein is CASSLTSGAVGETQYF.

This chain links TRBV9 with TRBJ1-1; no reliable D call. The V end lost 2 bases, the J end lost 1 base, and 9 bases lay between the germline ends. Germline-derived CDR1 and CDR2 are SGDLS and YYNGEE. CDR3 length equals 14 residues. This CDR3 reads CASSVDLKNTEAFF. The CDR3 region has the DNA TGTGCCAGCAGCGTGGACTTAAAGAACACTGAAGCTTTCTTT.

J is TRBJ2-5 and V is TRBV18, with 10 nucleotides matching TRBD1. The CDR3 length is 15 residues. V gave up 3 bases and J gave up 4 bases; unmatched junction bases: 5. Germline V gives CDR1 KGHSH, CDR2 LQKENI. The CDR3 loop reads CASSPKTGGTETQYF. CDR3 in DNA: TGTGCCAGCTCACCGAAGACAGGGGGCACAGAGACCCAGTACTTC.

The J gene is TRBJ1-4, the V gene TRBV6-5; TRBD1 aligns across 7 bases. V lost 6 bases and J lost 0; bases outside the gene matches: 4. Germline V gene lookup returns CDR1 MNHEY and CDR2 SVGAGI. The CDR3 spans 15 residues. In nucleotides, the CDR3 is TGTGCCAGCAGGCAAGACAGGGCAACTAATGAAAAACTGTTTTTT. It codes for CASRQDRATNEKLFF.

The rearrangement joins TRBV12-3 or TRBV12-4 to TRBJ1-1; TRBD1 is a possible D gene (6 bases). Trimming removed 5 bases at V and 7 bases at J, with 11 bases between. The CDR3 spans 12 residues. The CDR3 here is CASSLGGGEAFF. The DNA for the CDR3 is TGTGCCAGCAGTCTAGGAGGGGGTGAAGCTTTCTTT.

The rearrangement links TRBV5-8 to TRBJ1-2; D unresolved. CDR1 is SGHTS and CDR2 is YDEGEE in the germline V gene. V gave up 4 bases and J gave up 4 bases, with 17 bases separating them. The CDR3 spans 15 residues. CDR3 amino acids: CASSPRVGSSYGYTF. The CDR3 region has the DNA TGTGCCAGCAGCCCCCGGGTCGGCAGCAGCTATGGCTACACCTTC.

This clone was recorded once. This chain connects TRBV5-8 to TRBJ1-2; D is uncertain. The CDR3 consists of 11 residues. Germline V gene data show CDR1 as SGHTS and CDR2 as YDEGEE. Trimming left V 5 bases short and J 6 bases short, with 8 bases between. CDR3 DNA sequence: TGTGCCAGCAGGTTGACTCATGGCTACACCTTC. This gives the protein CASRLTHGYTF.

The V gene is TRBV12-3 or TRBV12-4, the J gene TRBJ2-3; 7 bases match TRBD1. This CDR3 has 13 residues. V lost 10 bases to trimming and J lost 5 bases; unmatched junction nucleotides: 9. CDR3 sequence: CAISTGWLDTQYF. CDR3 DNA: TGTGCCATCTCGACAGGGTGGTTAGATACGCAGTATTTT.

This clone was counted between two and nine times. This rearrangement joins TRBV6-5 to TRBJ2-1; 8 bases are shared with TRBD2. The CDR3 is 15 amino acids. V trimming: 4 bases; J trimming: 3 bases; junction bases outside the gene matches: 5. In germline, CDR1 is MNHEY, CDR2 SVGAGI. CDR3 nucleotides: TGTGCCAGCAGTTCATTAAGCGGGGGCTACAATGAGCAGTTCTTC. This codes for CASSSLSGGYNEQFF.

The chain has TRBV18 and TRBJ1-2; weak D call: TRBD1 (5 bases). The CDR3 length is 14 residues. Per the germline V gene, CDR1 is KGHSH and CDR2 is LQKENI. V lost 2 bases and J 2 bases, leaving 9 bases between the germline ends. The CDR3 protein is CASSPIQDNYGYTF. CDR3 bases: TGTGCCAGCTCACCAATACAGGACAACTATGGCTACACCTTC.

This clone was found once. This sample also contains other DNA sequences that code for the same CDR3. The V gene is TRBV9, the J gene TRBJ1-6; 9 positions agree with TRBD1. J lost 7 bases, V lost 0 bases, and 2 bases had no gene match. This CDR3 is built from 15 residues. Looked up from germline, CDR1 is SGDLS and CDR2 is YYNGEE. CDR3 nucleotides: TGTGCCAGCAGCGTAGAGGGACAGGGAAATTCACCCCTCCACTTT. Encoded protein: CASSVEGQGNSPLHF.